The 24 T cell receptor beta chains listed next were all sequenced from one sample in a study of blood T cell repertoires in COVID-19. Sequenced by immunoSEQ multiplex PCR; TCRdb stores in-frame clones only, minus some. In the table there are approximately 220,000 clones, 80% to 90% of which are singletons. Source material: PBMCs or T cells enriched from blood (not recorded which). These receptors originate from a woman in her forties with acute COVID-19.

The chain recombines TRBV21-1 with TRBJ1-5; the table's D call TRBD1 went unverified against the DNA. TRBV21-1 is a pseudogene segment. This CDR3 is 18 amino acids long. The CDR3 DNA sequence: TGTGCCAGCAGCAAGGGGACAGACCGGAGCACAATTTCTCAGCCCCAGCATTTT. Translation gives CASSKGTDRSTISQPQHF.

The chain uses TRBV3-1 (or the pseudogene TRBV3-2) and TRBJ1-2; tentative D call: TRBD1 (5 bases). CDR3 size: 12 residues. The germline gives CDR1 LGHDT, CDR2 YNNKEL (reference sequence). Deletions cut 4 bases from V and 9 bases from J, with 12 bases between. The CDR3 loop reads CASSLLGGRYTF. The CDR3 bases are TGTGCCAGCAGCCTCCTCGGGGGTCGCTACACCTTC.

The chain recombines TRBV10-3 with TRBJ2-1; 12 positions agree with TRBD2. This CDR3 region has 14 residues. After removal of 10 bases from V and 5 bases from J, the junction contained 6 bases not matched to a gene. The germline V gene has CDR1 ENHRY and CDR2 SYGVKD. The CDR3: CATGLAGLHNEQFF. In DNA form, the CDR3 reads TGTGCCACCGGACTAGCGGGACTTCACAATGAGCAGTTCTTC.

The chain recombines TRBV7-3 with TRBJ2-2; 8 bases are a match to TRBD1. The ends lost 3 bases at V and 4 bases at J; junction bases unmatched: 13. The V gene's germline CDR1 is SGHTA and CDR2 FQGTGA. This CDR3 has 18 residues. The CDR3 sequence: CASSLFPGTGEGTGELFF. The CDR3 nucleotides read TGTGCCAGCAGCTTGTTCCCGGGGACAGGAGAAGGCACCGGGGAGCTGTTTTTT.

This clone occurred a few times. The gene calls are TRBV3-1 (or the pseudogene TRBV3-2) and TRBJ2-1; D gene ambiguous. CDR3 length: 14 residues. Germline assignment: CDR1 LGHDT and CDR2 YNNKEL (reference sequence). V lost 1 base, J lost 4 bases, and 8 bases lay in between. The CDR3 region is CASSQVGGYNEQFF. CDR3 nucleotides: TGTGCCAGCAGCCAAGTCGGCGGTTACAATGAGCAGTTCTTC.

The chain joins TRBV28 to TRBJ2-7, with 9 bases matching TRBD1. There are 15 residues in the CDR3. CDR1 is MDHEN and CDR2 is SYDVKM in the germline V gene. Trimming took 7 bases from V and 4 from J; bases not matched to a gene: 11. The CDR3 nucleotides read TGTGCCAGCACCTTACCGGGACAGGGACCTTACGAGCAGTACTTC. It codes for CASTLPGQGPYEQYF.

The CDR3 spells CASSFWGGGDEKLFF. The CDR3 DNA is TGTGCCAGCAGTTTCTGGGGCGGCGGTGACGAAAAACTGTTTTTT. The chain couples TRBV28 to TRBJ1-4; TRBD1 might be the D (5 bases). Germline V gives CDR1 MDHEN, CDR2 SYDVKM. Trimming took off 3 bases at V and 8 bases at J, with 16 bases between the two ends. This CDR3 contains 15 residues.

The CDR3 spells CASSLWDRGVTF. For the CDR3, the DNA is TGTGCCAGCAGCTTGTGGGACAGGGGAGTCACCTTC. V usage is TRBV5-5 and J usage is TRBJ1-2; TRBD1 aligns across 10 bases. Germline loops: CDR1 SGHKS, CDR2 YYEKEE (reference sequence). The CDR3 has 12 amino acids. J lost 13 bases, V lost 1 base, and 4 bases had no gene match.

V gene TRBV5-1 combines with J gene TRBJ1-3; 11 nucleotides match TRBD1. V trimming: 1 base; J trimming: 3 bases; junction bases outside the gene matches: 6. The CDR3 is made up of 17 amino acids. Per the germline V gene, CDR1 is SGHRS and CDR2 is YFSETQ. The chain's CDR3 is CASSLNGQGAFGNTIYF. The CDR3, as DNA: TGCGCCAGCAGCTTGAATGGACAGGGGGCATTTGGAAACACCATATATTTT. Full variable domain (rest looked up from reference TRBV5-1 and TRBJ1-3): KAGVTQTPRYLIKTRGQQVTLSCSPISGHRSVSWYQQTPGQGLQFLFEYFSETQRNKGNFPGRFSGRQFSNSRSEMNVSTLELGDSALYLCASSLNGQGAFGNTIYFGEGSWLTVV.

The sample holds a few counts of this clone. The rearrangement uses TRBV7-9 and TRBJ2-5, with 7 bases identical to TRBD2. The J segment lost 2 bases and the V segment lost 1 base, leaving 1 base of the junction unmatched. This CDR3 contains 14 residues. Germline CDR1 is SEHNR and CDR2 is FQNEAQ (reference sequence). CDR3 sequence reads: CASSLVGGQETQYF. The CDR3 DNA is TGTGCCAGCAGCTTAGTGGGGGGGCAAGAGACCCAGTACTTC.

The J gene is TRBJ2-7, the V gene TRBV10-3, with TRBD1 as a possible D gene (6 bases). Germline-derived CDR1 and CDR2 are ENHRY and SYGVKD. The CDR3 has 12 residues. V lost 9 bases and J 7 bases, leaving 16 bases between the germline ends. The CDR3 nucleotides read TGTGCCATGGCAGGGGTGAATGAAGAGCAGTACTTC. This translates into CAMAGVNEEQYF.

This clone appeared a single time. V gene TRBV18 combines with J gene TRBJ2-2; D is perhaps TRBD2 (5 bases). The germline V and J ends were trimmed by 3 bases and 4 bases, with 15 bases remaining between them. The germline CDR1 and CDR2 sequences are KGHSH and LQKENI. The CDR3 spans 16 residues. The CDR3 reads CASSPPSWAPTGELFF. The DNA of the CDR3 is TGTGCCAGCTCACCGCCTAGCTGGGCACCCACCGGGGAGCTGTTTTTT.

With regard to this clone: One end of the junction does not line up with germline, which may come from a read error. CDR3 sequence: CASSQEHRRQGYGGLFF. In nucleotides, the CDR3 is TGTGCCAGCAGCCAAGAGCACAGGAGACAGGGGTACGGGGGGCTGTTTTTT. V usage is TRBV3-1 (or the pseudogene TRBV3-2) and J usage is TRBJ2-2; 8 positions match TRBD1. Germline CDR1 is LGHDT and CDR2 is YNNKEL (reference sequence). The CDR3 has 17 amino acids.

This chain joins TRBV18 and TRBJ1-5; D may be TRBD1 (6 bases). V lost 6 bases and J lost 0, with 9 bases in between. Germline lookup yields CDR1 KGHSH and CDR2 LQKENI. CDR3 length: 14 residues. The CDR3: CASSKGDSNQPQHF. For the CDR3, the DNA is TGTGCCAGCTCGAAGGGGGATAGCAATCAGCCCCAGCATTTT.

The rearrangement links TRBV6-5 to TRBJ1-1, with D perhaps matching TRBD1 (6 bases). CDR1 is MNHEY and CDR2 is SVGAGI in the germline V gene. Trimming cost V 5 bases and J 5 bases, with 15 bases left between them. CDR3 length equals 14 residues. CDR3 residues: CASSRTGMRTEAFF. CDR3 nucleotides: TGTGCCAGCAGTCGTACAGGGATGCGAACTGAAGCTTTCTTT.

The chain joins TRBV4-1 to TRBJ1-2; 9 nucleotides match TRBD1. J was trimmed by 7 bases and V by 4 bases; bases with no gene match: 10. CDR1 is MGHRA, CDR2 YSYEKL, per germline. The CDR3 runs to 15 residues. The CDR3 coding sequence is TGCGCCAGCAGCCGCAGACAGGGGGAGGCTGTTGGCTACACCTTC. The encoded protein is CASSRRQGEAVGYTF.

J is TRBJ2-3 and V is TRBV6-5; the D is unclear. The V end was cut by 7 bases, the J end by 5 bases, with 7 bases between. Germline V CDR1 and CDR2: MNHEY, SVGAGI. This CDR3 has 11 residues. The DNA of the CDR3 is TGTGCCAGCACCCTATTAGATACGCAGTATTTT. As protein: CASTLLDTQYF.

The chain is built from TRBV10-1 and TRBJ1-1, with D unresolved. Germline CDR1 is WNHNN and CDR2 is SYGVQD (reference sequence). The V end lost 7 bases, the J end lost 5 bases, and 14 bases lay between the germline ends. The CDR3 is 13 amino acids. The CDR3 loop is CASTPYPGTEAFF. In DNA, the CDR3 is TGCGCCAGCACTCCTTACCCGGGGACTGAAGCTTTCTTT.

The V gene is TRBV7-3, the J gene TRBJ1-2; TRBD1 agrees at 8 bases. The CDR3 is 15 residues long. The junction had 8 bases not matched to a gene; V was cut back by 0 bases and J by 8 bases. Germline V gene sequence: CDR1 SGHTA, CDR2 FQGTGA. CDR3 region: CASSLTRTGSGGYTF. Written as DNA, the CDR3 is TGTGCCAGCAGCTTAACGAGGACAGGGAGCGGCGGCTACACCTTC.

This rearrangement joins TRBV2 to TRBJ2-7, with 10 bases that match TRBD1. The CDR3 totals 14 residues. The junction had 5 bases not matched to a gene; V was cut back by 7 bases and J by 2 bases. CDR1 is SNHLY and CDR2 is FYNNEI in the germline V gene. The CDR3 DNA follows: TGTGCCAGCAAGCCCGGGACAGGGGCCTACGAGCAGTACTTC. Translation gives CASKPGTGAYEQYF.

Points on this clone: Other DNA sequences in this specimen translate into the identical CDR3. The chain has TRBV9 and TRBJ1-1; perhaps TRBD1 as D (6 bases). Trimming shortened V by 6 bases and J by 0 bases, and 18 bases separated the two germline ends. The V gene's germline CDR1 is SGDLS and CDR2 YYNGEE. This CDR3 has 16 amino acids. The CDR3: CASTQGSGGMNTEAFF. The CDR3 nucleotides are TGTGCCAGCACCCAGGGGTCCGGGGGGATGAACACTGAAGCTTTCTTT.

In DNA form, the CDR3 reads TGCAGCGTTAGCCAGGGGTCGGGTCAGCCCCAGCATTTT. Its translation: CSVSQGSGQPQHF. V and J are TRBV29-1 and TRBJ1-5; D perhaps matches TRBD1 (6 bases). Trimming left V 5 bases short and J 6 bases short, with 14 bases between. The CDR3 extends over 13 amino acids. Germline V lookup: CDR1 SQVTM, CDR2 ANQGSEA.

The CDR3 DNA follows: TGCGCCAGCAGCTTGGAGGGGTTAGATACGCAGTATTTT. This encodes CASSLEGLDTQYF. V is TRBV5-1 and J is TRBJ2-3, with D possibly TRBD1 on 5 matching bases. The CDR3 length is 13 residues. Looked up from germline, CDR1 is SGHRS and CDR2 is YFSETQ. V dropped 0 bases and J dropped 5 bases, with 7 bases sitting between them.

This clone was seen once. The genes are TRBV28 and TRBJ1-5, with TRBD1 as a possible D gene (6 bases). The germline V gene has CDR1 MDHEN and CDR2 SYDVKM. V shed 4 bases and J shed 7 bases, with 8 bases lying between them. The CDR3 is 12 amino acids. CDR3 nucleotide sequence: TGTGCCAGCAGTTCGAGGGGGCAGCCCCAGCATTTT. Translating it yields CASSSRGQPQHF.